This T cell receptor (beta chain) was found in a study of T-cell memory formation after mild COVID-19. cDNA libraries for TCR alpha and TCR beta, carrying sample barcodes and UMIs, came from 5'RACE with constant-segment primers. MiXCR was run by TCRdb on the 5' RACE reads, yielding one entry per CDR3 protein. The sample holds 100,000 to 150,000 distinct CDR3 sequences, about a sixth seen once. V lost 5 bases to trimming and J lost 7 bases; unmatched junction nucleotides: 12. Looked up from germline, CDR1 is SGDLS and CDR2 is YYNGEE. The CDR3 has 15 amino acids. The receptor was derived from a man aged 18 to 29 who had mild COVID-19 (a few samples of this study predate the infection). Cell type and time point are not known. The V call is TRBV9, the J call TRBJ2-4; 7 positions agree with TRBD1. The specimen was PBMCs or a T cell subset sorted from them (not recorded which). CDR3 in DNA: TGTGCCAGCAGTAATCTCACAGGGGCCGGGAACATTCAGTACTTC. It specifies CASSNLTGAGNIQYF.